These 10 T cell receptor beta chains originate from one sample sequenced in a study of radiotherapy plus CTLA-4 blockade in lung cancer. Sequencing used immunoSEQ multiplex PCR; TCRdb keeps in-frame clones, though not all of them. Here the sample spans around 80,000 clones, about four fifths being singletons. Sequenced here: peripheral blood, sampled from a patient treated with radiotherapy plus ipilimumab. Every receptor here comes from a human donor with non-small cell lung cancer who had stable disease on radiotherapy plus ipilimumab.

V usage is TRBV5-5 and J usage is TRBJ2-7; no definite D call. Per the germline V gene, CDR1 is SGHKS and CDR2 is YYEKEE (reference sequence). The CDR3 consists of 14 residues. Between the trimmed V and J ends, which lost 1 base and 6 bases, there was a span of 14 bases. The CDR3 here is CASSLWGFAAEQYF. The CDR3 DNA reads TGTGCCAGCAGCTTGTGGGGTTTCGCCGCCGAGCAGTACTTC.

The rearrangement links TRBV5-1 to TRBJ2-1; tentatively, D is TRBD2 (6 bases). Trimming removed 4 bases from V and 6 bases from J, with 20 bases in between. This CDR3 is 16 amino acids long. Germline CDR1 and CDR2: SGHRS and YFSETQ. CDR3 nucleotide sequence: TGCGCCAGCAGCCCAGGGACTTCAACTGGGTCCAATGAGCAGTTCTTC. Translating gives CASSPGTSTGSNEQFF.

This chain links TRBV29-1 with TRBJ1-2; 9 bases agree with TRBD1. V lost 8 bases and J lost 0; bases outside the gene matches: 7. Germline V lookup: CDR1 SQVTM, CDR2 ANQGSEA. The CDR3 has 14 amino acids. CDR3 sequence: CSSITGGTNYGYTF. CDR3 nucleotide sequence: TGCAGCTCGATTACAGGGGGCACTAACTATGGCTACACCTTC.

In this sample, this clone turned up many times. The chain employs TRBV5-1 and TRBJ2-1; 10 bases agree with TRBD1. The CDR3 has 15 residues. CDR1 and CDR2 from the germline V gene are SGHRS and YFSETQ. Germline trimming cut 5 bases from V and 3 bases from J; bases unmatched to any gene: 5. CDR3: CASSSDRGFYNEQFF. The CDR3 DNA sequence: TGCGCCAGCAGTTCGGACAGGGGGTTCTACAATGAGCAGTTCTTC. Supplemented by reference TRBV5-1 and TRBJ2-1, the full variable domain reads KAGVTQTPRYLIKTRGQQVTLSCSPISGHRSVSWYQQTPGQGLQFLFEYFSETQRNKGNFPGRFSGRQFSNSRSEMNVSTLELGDSALYLCASSSDRGFYNEQFFGPGTRLTVL.

This chain uses TRBV7-9 with TRBJ1-4; 10 bases fit TRBD1. This CDR3 is built from 16 residues. J gave up 6 bases and V 4 bases, and 8 bases lay outside the gene matches. Germline lookup yields CDR1 SEHNR and CDR2 FQNEAQ (reference sequence). The CDR3 bases are TGTGCCAGCAGCTCGAACCGGGACAGGGGTGATGAAAAACTGTTTTTT. Translating it yields CASSSNRDRGDEKLFF.

This sequence joins TRBV6-5 and TRBJ2-5; TRBD1 aligns across 7 bases. Germline lookup yields CDR1 MNHEY and CDR2 SVGAGI. J lost 3 bases, V lost 2 bases, and 6 bases had no gene match. The CDR3 length is 15 residues. CDR3 DNA: TGTGCCAGCAGTTACCAGCTGGGGACAGAAGAGACCCAGTACTTC. Translating gives CASSYQLGTEETQYF.

This chain uses TRBV9 with TRBJ2-3; 11 bases agree with TRBD2. V shed 3 bases and J 0 bases; nucleotides not matched to a gene: 6. Germline values: CDR1 SGDLS, CDR2 YYNGEE. This CDR3 is built from 17 residues. The CDR3, as DNA: TGTGCCAGCAGCGACGGACTAGCGGGCGGAAGCACAGATACGCAGTATTTT. As protein: CASSDGLAGGSTDTQYF.

V usage is TRBV5-6 and J usage is TRBJ1-6, with a weak D call TRBD1 (6 bases). The V gene lost 1 base and the J gene lost 5 bases, with 16 bases spanning the gap. In germline, CDR1 is SGHDT, CDR2 YYEEEE. The CDR3 is 17 amino acids. DNA for the CDR3: TGTGCCAGCAGCTTGAGACAGGTCCAGAGTAATAATTCACCCCTCCACTTT. Protein sequence: CASSLRQVQSNNSPLHF. Full variable domain (remainder filled in from reference TRBV5-6 and TRBJ1-6): DAGVTQSPTHLIKTRGQQVTLRCSPKSGHDTVSWYQQALGQGPQFIFQYYEEEERQRGNFPDRFSGHQFPNYSSELNVNALLLGDSALYLCASSLRQVQSNNSPLHFGNGTRLTVT.

The J gene is TRBJ2-4, the V gene TRBV5-6; 8 nucleotides agree with TRBD1. V lost 4 bases and J lost 0; bases outside the gene matches: 9. Germline V gene lookup returns CDR1 SGHDT and CDR2 YYEEEE. The CDR3 is 17 residues long. CDR3 region: CASSQRDRFSAKNIQYF. The CDR3 DNA follows: TGTGCCAGCAGCCAACGGGACAGGTTCTCAGCCAAAAACATTCAGTACTTC.

CDR3 sequence reads: CASSPGTGAHLSNVLTF. The CDR3 region has the DNA TGTGCCAGCAGTCCTGGGACAGGGGCCCACCTTTCCAACGTCCTGACTTTC. The chain links TRBV27 to TRBJ2-6, with TRBD1 identical over 10 bases. This CDR3 region has 17 residues. CDR1 and CDR2 (germline): MNHEY, SMNVEV (reference sequence). After removal of 5 bases from V and 8 bases from J, the junction contained 12 bases not matched to a gene.